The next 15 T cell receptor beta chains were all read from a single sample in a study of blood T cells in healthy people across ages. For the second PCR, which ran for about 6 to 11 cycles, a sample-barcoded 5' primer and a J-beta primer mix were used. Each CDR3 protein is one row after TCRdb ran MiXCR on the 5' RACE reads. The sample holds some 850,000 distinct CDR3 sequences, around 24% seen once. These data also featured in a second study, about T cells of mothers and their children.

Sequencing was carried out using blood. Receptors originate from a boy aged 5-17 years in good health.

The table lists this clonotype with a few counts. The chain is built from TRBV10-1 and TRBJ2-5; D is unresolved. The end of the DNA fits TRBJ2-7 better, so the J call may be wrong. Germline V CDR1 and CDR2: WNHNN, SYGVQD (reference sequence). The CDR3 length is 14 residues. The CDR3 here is CARFFALISYEQYF. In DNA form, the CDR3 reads TGCGCCAGGTTCTTTGCGTTAATCTCCTACGAGCAGTACTTC.

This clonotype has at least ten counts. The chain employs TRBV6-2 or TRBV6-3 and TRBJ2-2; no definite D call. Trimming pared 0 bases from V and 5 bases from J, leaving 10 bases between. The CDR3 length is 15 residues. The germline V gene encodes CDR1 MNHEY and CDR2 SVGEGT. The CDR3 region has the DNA TGTGCCAGCAGTTACTCCCGGGTTGGGACCGGGGAGCTGTTTTTT. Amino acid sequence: CASSYSRVGTGELFF.

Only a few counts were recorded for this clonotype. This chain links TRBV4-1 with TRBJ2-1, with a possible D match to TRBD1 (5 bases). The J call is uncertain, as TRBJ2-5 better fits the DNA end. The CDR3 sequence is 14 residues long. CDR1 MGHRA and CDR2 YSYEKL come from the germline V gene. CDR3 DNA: TGCGCCAGCAGCCAAGGTCACGACAGAGAGACCCAGTACTTC. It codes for CASSQGHDRETQYF.

Written as DNA, the CDR3 is TGCGCCAGCAGCTTGGAGGGGGGAACTAATGAAAAACTGTTTTTT. It encodes CASSLEGGTNEKLFF. The chain combines TRBV5-1 with TRBJ1-4; the D gene is possibly TRBD1 (6 bases). Trimming took off 0 bases at V and 1 base at J, with 7 bases between the two ends. Germline V CDR1 and CDR2: SGHRS, YFSETQ. The CDR3 is made up of 15 amino acids. Complete variable domain (other parts from reference TRBV5-1 and TRBJ1-4): KAGVTQTPRYLIKTRGQQVTLSCSPISGHRSVSWYQQTPGQGLQFLFEYFSETQRNKGNFPGRFSGRQFSNSRSEMNVSTLELGDSALYLCASSLEGGTNEKLFFGSGTQLSVL.

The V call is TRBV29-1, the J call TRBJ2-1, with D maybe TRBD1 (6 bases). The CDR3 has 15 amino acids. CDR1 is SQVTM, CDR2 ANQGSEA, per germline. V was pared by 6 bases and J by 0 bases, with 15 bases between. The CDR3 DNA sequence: TGCAGCGTGAAGGACAGTTTTAACTCCTACAATGAGCAGTTCTTC. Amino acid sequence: CSVKDSFNSYNEQFF.

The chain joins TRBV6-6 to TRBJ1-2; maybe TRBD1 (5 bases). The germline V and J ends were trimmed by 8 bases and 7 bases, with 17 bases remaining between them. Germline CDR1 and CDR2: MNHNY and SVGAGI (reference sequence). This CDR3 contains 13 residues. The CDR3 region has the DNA TGTGCCAGCTGTTCACAAAGGGGTGCTGGCTACACCTTC. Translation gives CASCSQRGAGYTF.

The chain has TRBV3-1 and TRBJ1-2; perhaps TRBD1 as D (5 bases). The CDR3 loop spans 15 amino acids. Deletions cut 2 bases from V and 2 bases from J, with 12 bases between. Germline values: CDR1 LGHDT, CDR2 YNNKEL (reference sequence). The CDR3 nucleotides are TGTGCCAGCAGCCAACCCGCGGGGGGGAACTATGGCTACACCTTC. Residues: CASSQPAGGNYGYTF.

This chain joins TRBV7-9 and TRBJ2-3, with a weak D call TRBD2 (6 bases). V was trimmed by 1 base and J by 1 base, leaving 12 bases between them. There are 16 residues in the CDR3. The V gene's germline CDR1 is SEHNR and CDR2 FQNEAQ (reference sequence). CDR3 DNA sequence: TGTGCCAGCAGCTTAGTGGGCGGGGCCGGCACAGATACGCAGTATTTT. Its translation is CASSLVGGAGTDTQYF.

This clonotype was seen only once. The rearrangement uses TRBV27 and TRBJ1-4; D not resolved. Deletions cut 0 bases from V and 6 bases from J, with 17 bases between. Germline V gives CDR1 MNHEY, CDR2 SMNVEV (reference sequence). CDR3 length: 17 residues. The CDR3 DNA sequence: TGTGCCAGCAGTTTATCGGCAGGAAGCTCAACACATGAAAAACTGTTTTTT. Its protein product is CASSLSAGSSTHEKLFF.

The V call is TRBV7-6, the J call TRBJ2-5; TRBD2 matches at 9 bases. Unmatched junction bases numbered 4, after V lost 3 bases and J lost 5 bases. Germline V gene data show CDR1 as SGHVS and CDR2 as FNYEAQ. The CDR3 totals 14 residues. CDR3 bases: TGTGCCAGCAGCTTGCGGGGGGGCGACGAGACCCAGTACTTC. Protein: CASSLRGGDETQYF. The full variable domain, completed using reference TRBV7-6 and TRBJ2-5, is GAGVSQSPRYKVTKRGQDVALRCDPISGHVSLYWYRQALGQGPEFLTYFNYEAQQDKSGLPNDRFSAERPEGSISTLTIQRTEQRDSAMYRCASSLRGGDETQYFGPGTRLLVL.

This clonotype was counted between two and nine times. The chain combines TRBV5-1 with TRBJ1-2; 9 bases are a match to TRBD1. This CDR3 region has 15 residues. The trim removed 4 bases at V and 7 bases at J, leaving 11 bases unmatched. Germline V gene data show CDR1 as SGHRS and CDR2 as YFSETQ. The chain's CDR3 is CASSAHRDRVSGYTF. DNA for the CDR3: TGCGCCAGCAGCGCACATCGGGACAGGGTCTCTGGCTACACCTTC.

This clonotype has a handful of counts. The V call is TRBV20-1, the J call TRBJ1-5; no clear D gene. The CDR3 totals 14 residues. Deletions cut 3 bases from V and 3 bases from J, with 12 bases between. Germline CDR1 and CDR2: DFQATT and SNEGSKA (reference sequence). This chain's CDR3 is CSARGYSLNQPQHF. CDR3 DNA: TGCAGTGCTAGGGGGTACAGTCTCAATCAGCCCCAGCATTTT.

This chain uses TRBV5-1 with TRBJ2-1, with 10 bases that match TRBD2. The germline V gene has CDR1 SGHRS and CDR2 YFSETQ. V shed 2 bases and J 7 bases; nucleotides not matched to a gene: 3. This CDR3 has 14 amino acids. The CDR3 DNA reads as TGCGCCAGCAGCTTTAGCGGGGGGCTAAATGAGCAGTTCTTC. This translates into CASSFSGGLNEQFF.

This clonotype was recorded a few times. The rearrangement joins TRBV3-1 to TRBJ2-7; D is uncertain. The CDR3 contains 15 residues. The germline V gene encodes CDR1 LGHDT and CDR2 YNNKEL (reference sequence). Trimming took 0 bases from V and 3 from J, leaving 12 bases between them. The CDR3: CASSQDLGTVYEQYF. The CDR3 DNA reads TGTGCCAGCAGCCAAGATCTGGGAACCGTCTACGAGCAGTACTTC.

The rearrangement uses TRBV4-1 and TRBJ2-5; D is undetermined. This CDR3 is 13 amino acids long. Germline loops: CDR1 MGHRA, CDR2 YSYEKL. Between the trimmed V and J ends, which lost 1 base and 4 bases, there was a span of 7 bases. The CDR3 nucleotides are TGCGCCAGCAGCCAAGCAGTCCCAGAGACCCAGTACTTC. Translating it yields CASSQAVPETQYF.